These T cell receptor beta chains were read from a single sample in a study of a mutant IDH1 vaccine in newly diagnosed glioma. This table comes from immunoSEQ multiplex PCR, and its TCRdb copy is limited to in-frame clones, with some not included. The data contain tens of thousands of clones, 86% of them singletons. Sample: PBMCs, taken from a glioma patient treated with radiotherapy, temozolomide or both. The receptors originated from a middle-aged man with glioma. Both conserved end residues are part of each CDR3. D genes are given only for firm matches. Only part of the rows carry a size: once, few, many, or a class if the clone is expanded.

d_call clone_size j_call v_call cdr3_aa cdr3_nt
. once TRBJ1-2 TRBV28 CASSTGLGYGYTF TGTGCCAGCAGCACGGGACTAGGCTATGGCTACACCTTC
TRBD2 . TRBJ2-2 TRBV18 CASSPLGLADTGELFF TGTGCCAGCTCACCACTCGGACTAGCAGACACCGGGGAGCTGTTTTTT
. . TRBJ1-5 TRBV5-1 CASSLDLLDNQPQHF TGCGCCAGCAGCTTGGATCTCCTTGACAATCAGCCCCAGCATTTT
. . TRBJ2-7 TRBV5-4 CASSLNRGRSEQYF TGTGCCAGCAGCTTAAACCGGGGTCGGAGCGAGCAGTACTTC
. . TRBJ2-2 TRBV5-1 CASSLRALNTGELFF TGCGCCAGCAGCTTGCGGGCGCTCAACACCGGGGAGCTGTTTTTT
TRBD2 once TRBJ2-5 TRBV5-6 CASSLAIGSGSIETQYF TGTGCCAGCAGCTTGGCTATCGGTAGCGGGAGCATAGAGACCCAGTACTTC
. . TRBJ2-1 TRBV7-3 CASSIGTISYNEQFF TGTGCCAGCAGCATAGGGACGATCTCCTACAATGAGCAGTTCTTC
TRBD2 . TRBJ2-7 TRBV2 CASIRAGGRYEQYF TGTGCCAGCATCCGAGCGGGAGGGCGTTACGAGCAGTACTTC
. . TRBJ1-1 TRBV4-1 CASSPLFRSDTEAFF TGCGCCAGCAGCCCCCTTTTTCGGTCAGACACTGAAGCTTTCTTT
. . TRBJ2-7 TRBV7-7 CASSLGVGDEQYF TGTGCTAGCAGCTTAGGAGTCGGCGACGAGCAGTACTTC
. . TRBJ2-7 TRBV5-6 CASSLTSSPRTVLRYEQYF TGTGCCAGCAGCTTAACGTCGTCGCCAAGGACCGTCTTGAGGTACGAGCAGTACTTC
. . TRBJ2-1 TRBV25-1 CASSVGGVDEQFF TGTGCCAGCAGTGTCGGAGGGGTGGATGAGCAGTTCTTC
. . TRBJ2-3 TRBV6-5 CASSTGTLVWQYF TGTGCCAGCAGTACAGGGACACTGGTGTGGCAGTATTTT
TRBD2 few TRBJ2-1 TRBV7-3 CASGGTGLAGGQTVF TGTGCCAGTGGAGGGACGGGACTAGCGGGAGGGCAGACGGTCTTC
. . TRBJ2-1 TRBV27 CASRGSNEQFF TGTGCCAGCAGGGGAAGCAATGAGCAGTTCTTC
. once TRBJ2-5 TRBV6-1 CASSVGSPQETQYF TGTGCCAGCAGCGTCGGGAGTCCACAAGAGACCCAGTACTTC
. . TRBJ2-7 TRBV6-5 CASRTTYEQYF TGTGCCAGCAGAACAACCTACGAGCAGTACTTC
. few TRBJ2-1 TRBV6-6 CASSWTAYNEQFF TGTGCCAGCAGTTGGACTGCCTACAATGAGCAGTTCTTC
. . TRBJ1-1 TRBV2 CASSEVGGNRNTEAFF TGTGCCAGCAGTGAAGTGGGAGGTAATCGGAACACTGAAGCTTTCTTT
. . TRBJ2-5 TRBV27 CASSLKPQETQYF TGTGCCAGCAGTTTAAAGCCCCAAGAGACCCAGTACTTC
. . TRBJ1-5 TRBV6-1 CASTAGRYSNQPQHF TGTGCCAGCACTGCGGGGCGTTATAGCAATCAGCCCCAGCATTTT
. . TRBJ2-5 TRBV4-1 CASSQDRVETQYF TGCGCCAGCAGCCAAGATCGGGTGGAGACCCAGTACTTC
. . TRBJ1-5 TRBV7-8 CASSLYGRGNNQPQHF TGTGCCAGCAGCTTATACGGGAGGGGCAACAATCAGCCCCAGCATTTT
. . TRBJ2-3 TRBV11-3 CASSFRGSTDTQYF TGTGCCAGCAGCTTCCGGGGGAGCACAGATACGCAGTATTTT
. . TRBJ2-2 TRBV10-3 CAISREGPSGELFF TGTGCCATCTCGCGCGAGGGTCCCTCCGGGGAGCTGTTTTTT
. . TRBJ2-1 TRBV7-9 CASSLERGSVIEQFF TGTGCCAGCAGCTTAGAACGTGGTAGCGTAATTGAGCAGTTCTTC
TRBD2 . TRBJ2-7 TRBV7-9 CASSIAGNYEQYF TGTGCCAGCAGTATAGCGGGAAACTACGAGCAGTACTTC
TRBD1 . TRBJ1-2 TRBV7-8 CASSSRGRLGLDYGYTF TGTGCCAGCAGCTCCAGGGGGCGACTAGGGCTAGACTATGGCTACACCTTC
TRBD1 . TRBJ1-2 TRBV7-9 CASSLTGVNYGYTF TGTGCCAGCAGCCTGACAGGGGTTAACTATGGCTACACCTTC
TRBD1 . TRBJ2-1 TRBV11-2 CASSEQGDGAFF TGTGCCAGCAGCGAGCAGGGGGATGGGGCGTTCTTC
. . TRBJ1-1 TRBV29-1 CSVVDTEAFF TGCAGCGTTGTGGACACTGAAGCTTTCTTT
TRBD2 . TRBJ2-7 TRBV10-1 CASKKREGASYEQYF TGCGCCAGTAAAAAGCGGGAGGGAGCCTCCTACGAGCAGTACTTC
. once TRBJ2-5 TRBV18 CASSPPGAQETQYF TGTGCCAGCTCACCACCGGGGGCACAAGAGACCCAGTACTTC
. . TRBJ1-2 TRBV5-1 CASSFTETYGYTF TGCGCCAGCAGCTTCACAGAGACCTATGGCTACACCTTC
. few TRBJ2-2 TRBV7-3 CASSLTGVRDTGELFF TGTGCCAGCAGCTTAACGGGAGTAAGGGACACCGGGGAGCTGTTTTTT
. . TRBJ1-5 TRBV28 CASSPVRGPQHF TGTGCCAGCAGCCCAGTCCGAGGGCCCCAGCATTTT
. . TRBJ2-1 TRBV5-5 CASSFDTPYNEQFF TGTGCCAGCAGTTTTGACACCCCCTACAATGAGCAGTTCTTC
. . TRBJ2-3 TRBV6-6 CASSYGPDTQYF TGTGCCAGCAGTTACGGTCCAGATACGCAGTATTTT
. . TRBJ1-1 TRBV6-5 CASFLTQGYTEAFF TGTGCCAGCTTTTTAACCCAGGGTTACACTGAAGCTTTCTTT
. . TRBJ2-7 TRBV6-6 CASSYGGTHEQYF TGTGCCAGCAGTTACGGGGGAACCCACGAGCAGTACTTC
TRBD2 . TRBJ2-1 TRBV18 CASSPAGLALSSYNEQFF TGTGCCAGCTCACCTGCGGGACTAGCGCTCTCCTCCTACAATGAGCAGTTCTTC
TRBD1 . TRBJ2-7 TRBV27 CASQLQGAGEQYF TGTGCCAGCCAACTACAGGGGGCAGGGGAGCAGTACTTC
TRBD1 few TRBJ2-7 TRBV10-3 CAISLTGGGSYEQYF TGTGCCATCAGTCTGACAGGGGGTGGCTCCTACGAGCAGTACTTC
. . TRBJ2-7 TRBV12-5 CASGLLFEQYF TGTGCTAGTGGTTTGTTGTTCGAGCAGTACTTC
. . TRBJ2-7 TRBV4-2 CASSQEGGEQYF TGTGCCAGCAGCCAGGAGGGAGGCGAGCAGTACTTC
. medium-sized TRBJ2-7 TRBV2 CASSDGPPRYEQYF TGTGCCAGCAGTGACGGCCCCCCGAGGTACGAGCAGTACTTC
TRBD1 . TRBJ2-7 TRBV27 CASSRGTGITYEQYF TGTGCCAGCAGTAGGGGGACAGGAATAACCTACGAGCAGTACTTC
. . TRBJ1-2 TRBV27 CASSLSGQGYGYTF TGTGCCAGCAGTTTATCGGGGCAGGGCTATGGCTACACCTTC
TRBD1 . TRBJ1-5 TRBV7-3 CASSLDIRAQRGHQHF TGTGCCAGCAGCTTAGACATCCGGGCACAGAGGGGGCACCAGCATTTT
. once TRBJ2-7 TRBV15 CATSRDQGFYEQYF TGTGCCACCAGCAGAGATCAGGGATTCTACGAGCAGTACTTC
. . TRBJ1-1 TRBV5-5 CASSLDRVNTEAFF TGTGCCAGCAGCTTGGACAGGGTGAACACTGAAGCTTTCTTT
TRBD1 . TRBJ1-4 TRBV6-1 CASLPDRAGDEKLFF TGTGCCAGCCTTCCAGACAGGGCGGGTGATGAAAAACTGTTTTTT
TRBD1 . TRBJ1-2 TRBV5-4 CASTLPGGTGGIYGYTF TGTGCCAGCACCCTCCCAGGGGGGACAGGGGGGATCTATGGCTACACCTTC
. . TRBJ2-4 TRBV7-2 CASSKGGPAKNIQYF TGTGCCAGCAGCAAGGGCGGGCCGGCCAAAAACATTCAGTACTTC
. . TRBJ2-3 TRBV18 CASKGTDTQYF TGTGCCAGTAAAGGGACAGATACGCAGTATTTT
. . TRBJ2-7 TRBV7-2 CASSLEPFRSESTYEQYF TGTGCCAGCAGCTTAGAGCCTTTTCGAAGCGAGAGCACCTACGAGCAGTACTTC
TRBD1 . TRBJ2-5 TRBV4-3 CASSQETGGQETQYF TGCGCCAGCAGCCAAGAGACAGGGGGCCAAGAGACCCAGTACTTC
. . TRBJ2-7 TRBV18 CASLQQFGEQYF TGTGCCAGCTTACAGCAGTTCGGCGAGCAGTACTTC
TRBD1 . TRBJ1-2 TRBV6-1 CASSEQGAVGYTF TGTGCCAGCAGTGAACAGGGGGCAGTGGGCTACACCTTC
. . TRBJ2-2 TRBV7-2 CASRPRRQNTGELFF TGTGCCAGCAGGCCCCGTCGACAGAACACCGGGGAGCTGTTTTTT